This TCR beta chain comes out of a study of molecular identifiers for immune sequencing clone quantification (dated by TCRdb to 2017 to 2018). General notes on the study: For a replicate experiment, the RNA from either about 20,000 or 100,000 naive CD8 T cells was divided into five aliquots, and four of those aliquots went on to sequencing. This methods study benchmarked molecular-identifier clustering-based TCR repertoire sequencing (MIDCIRS) and TCR RNA copy counting, using CD8 T cells to do so.

Libraries of naive CD8 T cells were built from approximately 22,000 to 940,000 sorted cells, with 10%, 30% or 50% of the purified RNA used. Naive CD8 T cells were FACS-sorted as CD8+CD4-CCR7+CD45RA+ on a BD FACSAria II into RLT Plus buffer. To test detection sensitivity, Jurkat RNA equal to over nine TCR copies was added to samples of roughly 17,000-1,100,000 naive CD8 T cells. CD8 T cells were enriched using RosetteSep CD8+ T Cell Enrichment Cocktail and Ficoll-Paque, and the enriched cells then underwent ACK red cell lysis. The library came from PCR. The sequencer listed for this sample is Illumina HiSeq 4000. Preparation of bulk TCR libraries followed a previously described approach, with the TCR primers listed in Table S5. Total RNA was purified with the Qiagen AllPrep DNA/RNA kit. Before any analysis, reads coming from multiple sequencing runs of the same library were combined into one pool. The original pipeline was this. Only reads with exact TCR constant sequence were kept, trimmed to 150 nt, and grouped by their 12-nt molecular barcodes. Reads inside each barcode group were sub-clustered using a 15% Levenshtein threshold, and a quality-weighted consensus sequence was constructed for each RNA molecule. Non-functional sequences were filtered out, along with any lower-count sequence sitting one edit away from another sequence. On the basis of fitting two negative binomial distributions, barcode sub-clusters with fewer than 20% of the maximum read count were discarded. In-frame beta chains were kept once TCRdb had trimmed the public reads at Q25 with fastp and called clones with MiXCR. CDR3 protein sequences are deduplicated, and each keeps its most common genes and DNA. What appears here as the V and J calls and clone size reflects TCRdb's work, not the paper's. This sample comprises about 60,000 distinct CDR3 sequences, roughly 17% of them detected only once. The ten largest clones represent roughly 1.5% of the sample.

The CDR3 starts with the cysteine, ends with the phenylalanine, and has 16 residues. Only the CDR3 portion is preserved as DNA: 48 bases, with reading frame beginning at the first base. V is reduced by 3 bases and J by 6 bases, leaving a spacing of 21 bases between them. CDR1 is given as MDHEN and CDR2 as SYDVKM, both from the germline V gene. Beyond this particular receptor, the publication reports: In CMV-specific effector cells, clones with more than 20 RNA copies contained over 97% of molecules, whereas in naive cells such clones contained under 1% of molecules. Spiked-in Jurkat TCR RNA (approximately 9 copies' worth), which is not part of the donor repertoire, was contained in the naive libraries. Highly expanded clone sizes could be underestimated if identical TCR molecules share a barcode. Without barcode sub-clustering, chimeric consensus sequences inflated TCR diversity; chimeras reached as high as 47%. A single cell's worth of spiked-in Jurkat TCR RNA was reported detectable even among under 1.3 million naive CD8 T cells. Modeling estimated roughly 3 recovered TCR RNA copies per cell, compared with about 10 by digital PCR, which implies around 30% capture efficiency.

Many counts were recorded for this clonotype. This clone's antigen is unknown. The input lacks base qualities; no much larger clone sits a single base away. In this chain, TRBV28 is recombined with TRBJ2-7, with TRBD1 perhaps the D gene, on 5 matching bases. This sequence originates from a human donor in good health. Some libraries in this study had Jurkat cell RNA spiked in. The sequenced material came from naive CD8+ T cells from blood, with Jurkat cell RNA spiked in. Sample cell subset or site, as interpreted from the label and publication: FACS-sorted CD8+CD4-CCR7+CD45RA+ naive T cells. The DNA reads as follows: TGTGCCAGCAGTTTCCCGACTCGGACAATCAGTCCCGAGCAGTACTTC. It encodes CASSFPTRTISPEQYF.